This T cell receptor (beta chain) stems from a study of blood T cell repertoires in COVID-19 (dated by TCRdb to the early 2020s). About the investigation overall: Collaborator samples came from the United States, Italy and Spain and covered acute and convalescent phases of COVID-19. The material from the prospective study consisted of cDNA or gDNA derived from T cells, B-cell-depleted T cells, or PBMCs. Subjects who had been exposed to COVID-19, were actively infected with it, or had recovered from it provided the deeply sampled blood TCRbeta repertoires that made up the dataset. Nearly every sample came with metadata listing a de-identified subject ID, COVID-19 status, age in years and sex. Samples were obtained from the ongoing ImmuneRACE study (first 160 participants) and from 1,254 subjects provided by 6 global collaborators. Where available, HLA class I and class II types were obtained from metadata supplied by the sample provider rather than from assay-based typing. The repertoires were released in a freely available public database meant as a resource for research on the immune response to SARS-CoV-2.

The investigation overall reported the following: The quantity of clinical and demographic metadata differed by source and by participant and was supplied without curation.

Whole blood was collected in K2EDTA tubes by collaborating institutions according to the institutions' own protocols. Collaborator samples were shipped for TCRbeta analysis as frozen whole blood, isolated PBMCs, or DNA extracted from either sample type. For this clone: What antigen it recognizes has not been identified. It has no much larger one-base neighbor in the sample; base qualities were not kept.

V gives up 5 bases and J gives up 6 bases, and the segment between their germline ends measures 14 bases. Sequences SEHNR (CDR1) and FQNEAQ (CDR2) are obtained from the germline V gene (reference sequence). The CDR3 spans 13 residues, from the cysteine through the phenylalanine. Of the read, only the CDR3 DNA is kept; its 39 bases are in frame from base 1. TCRbeta CDR3 regions were amplified from genomic DNA by means of the immunoSEQ Assay, a bias-controlled multiplex PCR. The source study handled its data this way. The number of nucleated cells in each sample was estimated from the amplification of reference gene primers within the assay. To quantify the absolute abundance of each unique TCRbeta CDR3 rearrangement, sequence reads were collapsed and filtered. For each sample, productive Simpson clonality was calculated as the square root of Simpson's diversity index over productive rearrangements. Held by TCRdb, this immuneACCESS table contains in-frame sequences only and omits some clones. Under half of the omission traces to an unresolved V gene where checked; the cause of the rest is unknown. V and J calls and clone size are copied from that table; D and trimming were computed from the DNA. This sample has about 200,000 clones in its table, and less than 85% of those were observed once. Less than 7% of the sample comes from the top ten.

This TCR derives from a woman between 65 and 79 years old with acute or convalescent COVID-19. Material: peripheral blood. The V and J genes are TRBV7-9 and TRBJ2-7; perhaps TRBD1 is the D gene, with 6 bases matching. The CDR3 protein is CASSHNQGPEQYF. The DNA sequence follows: TGTGCCAGCAGCCACAATCAGGGGCCCGAGCAGTACTTC.